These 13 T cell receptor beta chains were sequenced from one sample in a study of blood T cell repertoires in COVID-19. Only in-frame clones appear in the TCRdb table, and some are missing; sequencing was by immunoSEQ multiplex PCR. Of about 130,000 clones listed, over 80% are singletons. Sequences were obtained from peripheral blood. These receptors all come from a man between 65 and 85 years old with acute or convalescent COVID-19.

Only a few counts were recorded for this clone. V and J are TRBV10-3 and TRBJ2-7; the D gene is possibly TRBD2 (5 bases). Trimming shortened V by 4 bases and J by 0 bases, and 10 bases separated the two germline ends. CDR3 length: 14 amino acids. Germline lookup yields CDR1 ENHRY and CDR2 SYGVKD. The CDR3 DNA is TGTGCCATCAGTGGCGGGTCGCGCTCCTACGAGCAGTACTTC. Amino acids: CAISGGSRSYEQYF.

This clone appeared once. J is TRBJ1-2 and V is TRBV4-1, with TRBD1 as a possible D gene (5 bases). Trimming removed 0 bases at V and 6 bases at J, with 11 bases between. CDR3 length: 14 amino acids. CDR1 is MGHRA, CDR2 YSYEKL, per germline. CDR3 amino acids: CASSQDPGGDGYTF. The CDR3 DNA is TGCGCCAGCAGCCAAGATCCGGGAGGGGATGGCTACACCTTC.

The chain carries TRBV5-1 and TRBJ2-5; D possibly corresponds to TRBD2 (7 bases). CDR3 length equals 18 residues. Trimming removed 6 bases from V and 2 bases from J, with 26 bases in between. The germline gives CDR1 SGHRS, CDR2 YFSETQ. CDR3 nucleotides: TGCGCCAGCACCCCTATCCCTCGGACGGGGGGCCGGCAAGAGACCCAGTACTTC. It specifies CASTPIPRTGGRQETQYF.

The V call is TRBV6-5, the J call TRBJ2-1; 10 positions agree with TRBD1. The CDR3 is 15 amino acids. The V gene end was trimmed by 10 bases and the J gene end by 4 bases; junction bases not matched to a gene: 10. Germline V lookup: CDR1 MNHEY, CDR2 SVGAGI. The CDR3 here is CATFLGQGIYNEQFF. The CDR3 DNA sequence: TGTGCCACTTTCCTGGGACAGGGGATATACAATGAGCAGTTCTTC.

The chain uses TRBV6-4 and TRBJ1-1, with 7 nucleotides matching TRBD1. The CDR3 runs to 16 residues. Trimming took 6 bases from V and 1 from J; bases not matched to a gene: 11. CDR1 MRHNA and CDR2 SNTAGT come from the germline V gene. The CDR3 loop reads CASRVTGVAANTEAFF. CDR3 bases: TGTGCCAGCAGAGTTACAGGGGTCGCAGCGAACACTGAAGCTTTCTTT.

This CDR3 reads CASSVGTSSGTQYF. The CDR3 coding sequence is TGTGCCAGTAGTGTCGGGACTAGCTCGGGGACCCAGTACTTC. The chain links TRBV19 to TRBJ2-5; 9 positions match TRBD2. V lost 5 bases, J lost 7 bases, and 8 bases stayed unmatched. Per the germline V gene, CDR1 is LNHDA and CDR2 is SQIVND (reference sequence). The CDR3 spans 14 residues.

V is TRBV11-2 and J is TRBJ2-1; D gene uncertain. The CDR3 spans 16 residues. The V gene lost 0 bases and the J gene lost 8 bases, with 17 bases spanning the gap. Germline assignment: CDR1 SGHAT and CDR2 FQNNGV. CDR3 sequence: CASSLDFIGDSHEQFF. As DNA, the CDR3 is TGTGCCAGCAGCTTAGATTTCATCGGAGATTCGCATGAGCAGTTCTTC.

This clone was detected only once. CDR3 loop: CASSSGQGSYNEQFF. In DNA, the CDR3 is TGTGCCAGCAGCTCTGGACAGGGCTCCTACAATGAGCAGTTCTTC. V usage is TRBV5-4 and J usage is TRBJ2-1, with 8 bases that match TRBD1. Trimming cost V 3 bases and J 0 bases; bases outside gene matches: 2. The CDR3 has 15 residues. Germline loops: CDR1 SGHNT, CDR2 YYREEE (reference sequence).

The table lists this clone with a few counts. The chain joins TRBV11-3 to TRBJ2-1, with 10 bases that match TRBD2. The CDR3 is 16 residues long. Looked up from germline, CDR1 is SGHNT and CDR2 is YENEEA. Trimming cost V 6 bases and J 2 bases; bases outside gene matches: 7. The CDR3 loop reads CASSSTGTSAYNEQFF. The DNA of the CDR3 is TGTGCCAGCAGTTCTACCGGGACTAGCGCCTACAATGAGCAGTTCTTC.

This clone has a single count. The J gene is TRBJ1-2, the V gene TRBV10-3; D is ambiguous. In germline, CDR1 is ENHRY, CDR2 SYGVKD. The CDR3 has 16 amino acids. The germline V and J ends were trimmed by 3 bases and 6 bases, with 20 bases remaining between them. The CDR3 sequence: CAISDSGHGEYDGYTF. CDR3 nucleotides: TGTGCCATCAGTGATTCGGGCCACGGGGAATACGATGGCTACACCTTC.

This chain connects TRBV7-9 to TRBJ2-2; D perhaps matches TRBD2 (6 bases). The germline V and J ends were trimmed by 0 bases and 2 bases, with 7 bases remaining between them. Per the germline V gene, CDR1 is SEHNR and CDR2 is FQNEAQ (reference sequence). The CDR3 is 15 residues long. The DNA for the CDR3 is TGTGCCAGCAGCTTAGCGGGGGGTAACACCGGGGAGCTGTTTTTT. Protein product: CASSLAGGNTGELFF. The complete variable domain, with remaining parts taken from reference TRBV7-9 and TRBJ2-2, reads DTGVSQNPRHKITKRGQNVTFRCDPISEHNRLYWYRQTLGQGPEFLTYFQNEAQLEKSRLLSDRFSAERPKGSFSTLEIQRTEQGDSAMYLCASSLAGGNTGELFFGEGSRLTVL.

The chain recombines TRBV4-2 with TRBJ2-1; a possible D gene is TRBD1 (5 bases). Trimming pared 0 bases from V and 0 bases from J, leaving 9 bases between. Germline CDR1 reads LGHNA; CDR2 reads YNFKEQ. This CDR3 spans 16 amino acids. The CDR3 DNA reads TGTGCCAGCAGCCAAGAAGGACAACCCTCCTACAATGAGCAGTTCTTC. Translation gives CASSQEGQPSYNEQFF.

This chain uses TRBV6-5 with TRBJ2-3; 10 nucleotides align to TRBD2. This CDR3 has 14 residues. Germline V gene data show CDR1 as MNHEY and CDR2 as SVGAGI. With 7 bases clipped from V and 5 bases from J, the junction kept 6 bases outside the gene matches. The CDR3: CASTSGGQGDTQYF. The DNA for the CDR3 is TGTGCCAGCACTAGCGGGGGCCAGGGAGATACGCAGTATTTT.